Each of the 21 T cell receptor beta chains below was sequenced from the same sample in a study of cytomegalovirus exposure and HLA in healthy donors. PCR amplification relied on 60 Vbeta primers (plus 13 Jbeta primers). Sequenced by immunoSEQ multiplex PCR; TCRdb stores in-frame clones only, minus some. Of fewer than 250,000 clones in the sample, just over 75% were seen once. Sequenced material: PBMCs. These receptors all come from a man younger than 35 in good health and CMV-seronegative.

The genes are TRBV5-4 and TRBJ2-5; 9 nucleotides agree with TRBD1. Germline V gene lookup returns CDR1 SGHNT and CDR2 YYREEE (reference sequence). The junction had 5 bases not matched to a gene; V was cut back by 1 base and J by 4 bases. CDR3 length: 15 amino acids. The DNA for the CDR3 is TGTGCCAGCAGCTTGTGGGACAGGGTTTCAGAGACCCAGTACTTC. Its protein product is CASSLWDRVSETQYF.

The V and J genes are TRBV28 and TRBJ1-2, with a weak D call TRBD1 (6 bases). V gave up 8 bases and J gave up 4 bases, with 20 bases separating them. Germline values: CDR1 MDHEN, CDR2 SYDVKM. The CDR3 extends over 15 amino acids. CDR3 DNA: TGTGCCAGCCTTCCCCCCGGACAGACATTCTATGGCTACACCTTC. It encodes CASLPPGQTFYGYTF.

This clone came up once. The CDR3 protein is CATSFTGGTNEKLFF. For the CDR3, the DNA is TGTGCCACCAGCTTTACAGGGGGAACTAATGAAAAACTGTTTTTT. The chain joins TRBV15 to TRBJ1-4; 8 positions match TRBD1. Germline CDR1 LNHNV, CDR2 YYDKDF (reference sequence). The CDR3 loop spans 15 amino acids. V trimming: 5 bases; J trimming: 1 base; junction bases outside the gene matches: 3.

The chain has TRBV5-1 and TRBJ2-5; TRBD2 agrees at 9 bases. Germline CDR1 and CDR2: SGHRS and YFSETQ. CDR3 size: 14 residues. The ends lost 4 bases at V and 4 bases at J; junction bases unmatched: 5. For the CDR3, the DNA is TGCGCCAGCAGCCCTGGGACTAGCTTAGAGACCCAGTACTTC. As protein: CASSPGTSLETQYF.

The J gene is TRBJ2-1, the V gene TRBV9; 9 positions agree with TRBD1. Unmatched junction bases numbered 13, after V lost 4 bases and J lost 5 bases. The CDR3 contains 17 residues. CDR1 SGDLS and CDR2 YYNGEE come from the germline V gene. The CDR3 protein is CASSSGQGFTTNNEQFF. CDR3 DNA sequence: TGTGCCAGCAGCTCAGGACAGGGGTTCACGACAAACAATGAGCAGTTCTTC.

J is TRBJ1-3 and V is TRBV14; 8 nucleotides line up with TRBD1. This CDR3 is 18 amino acids long. The junction had 8 bases not matched to a gene; V was cut back by 1 base and J by 0 bases. Germline assignment: CDR1 SGHDN and CDR2 FVKESK. The CDR3 nucleotides read TGTGCCAGCAGCCAAGGACGCAGGGGGCTTCTCTCTGGAAACACCATATATTTT. It codes for CASSQGRRGLLSGNTIYF. Supplemented by reference TRBV14 and TRBJ1-3, the full variable domain reads EAGVTQFPSHSVIEKGQTVTLRCDPISGHDNLYWYRRVMGKEIKFLLHFVKESKQDESGMPNNRFLAERTGGTYSTLKVQPAELEDSGVYFCASSQGRRGLLSGNTIYFGEGSWLTVV.

This chain connects TRBV7-3 to TRBJ1-4; possibly TRBD1 for D (6 bases). This CDR3 is 15 amino acids long. Trimming took off 5 bases at V and 3 bases at J, with 13 bases between the two ends. Per the germline V gene, CDR1 is SGHTA and CDR2 is FQGTGA. DNA for the CDR3: TGTGCCAGCAGCGTTACCGGGACACCTAATGAAAAACTGTTTTTT. It is translated as CASSVTGTPNEKLFF.

This sequence joins TRBV11-3 and TRBJ2-2, with a possible D match to TRBD1 (5 bases). Trimming took 1 base from V and 8 from J, leaving 8 bases between them. Germline CDR1 and CDR2: SGHNT and YENEEA. This CDR3 spans 13 amino acids. The CDR3 DNA reads TGTGCCAGCAGCTTAGCCAGGGTTGGGGAGCTGTTTTTT. It yields the protein CASSLARVGELFF.

The chain links TRBV2 to TRBJ2-5, with 11 bases that match TRBD1. The assigned J gene may be wrong: the sequence end matches TRBJ2-7 better. The CDR3 totals 15 residues. Germline V gene sequence: CDR1 SNHLY, CDR2 FYNNEI. The CDR3 reads CASRRDRGSSYEQYF. The DNA of the CDR3 is TGTGCCAGCAGAAGGGACAGGGGGAGCTCCTACGAGCAGTACTTC.

The chain couples TRBV4-2 to TRBJ1-5; 8 bases are a match to TRBD1. From germline, CDR1 is LGHNA and CDR2 YNFKEQ. The length of the CDR3 is 16 residues. Germline trimming cut 0 bases from V and 1 base from J; bases unmatched to any gene: 2. Written as DNA, the CDR3 is TGTGCCAGCAGCCAAGATCGGGACAGGAGCAATCAGCCCCAGCATTTT. This sequence encodes CASSQDRDRSNQPQHF.

J is TRBJ2-7 and V is TRBV9, with a tentative D call TRBD1 (6 bases). Per germline, CDR1 SGDLS and CDR2 YYNGEE. Trimming cost V 4 bases and J 1 base, with 9 bases left between them. The CDR3 is 13 residues long. DNA of the CDR3: TGTGCCAGCAGCAGGGACACTTCCTACGAGCAGTACTTC. This translates into CASSRDTSYEQYF.

The J gene is TRBJ1-6, the V gene TRBV2, with D tentatively TRBD1 (5 bases). This CDR3 contains 16 residues. Germline CDR1 SNHLY, CDR2 FYNNEI. V lost 1 base, J lost 13 bases, and 20 bases lay in between. The CDR3 bases are TGTGCCAGCAGTGAAGGCGGGGGTTCGGGGTATGGGCCCCTCCACTTT. Encoded protein: CASSEGGGSGYGPLHF.

The table lists this clone with a count of one. The chain joins TRBV6-1 to TRBJ2-1; 11 nucleotides agree with TRBD2. This CDR3 comprises 17 residues. Germline assignment: CDR1 MNHNS and CDR2 SASEGT. J gave up 8 bases and V 2 bases, and 11 bases lay outside the gene matches. The DNA of the CDR3 is TGTGCCAGCAGTGAAACTTTAGCGGGAGGGCCTAGCGATGAGCAGTTCTTC. Protein product: CASSETLAGGPSDEQFF.

The chain employs TRBV30 and TRBJ1-1; D unresolved. Germline V gene lookup returns CDR1 GTSNPN and CDR2 SVGIG (reference sequence). V gave up 2 bases and J gave up 4 bases, with 17 bases separating them. The CDR3 runs 15 residues. CDR3 region: CAWSKIEAPSTEAFF. Written as DNA, the CDR3 is TGTGCCTGGAGTAAAATTGAGGCCCCCAGCACTGAAGCTTTCTTT.

The V call is TRBV6-1, the J call TRBJ1-2, with 9 bases matching TRBD1. The CDR3 length is 14 residues. The germline V gene has CDR1 MNHNS and CDR2 SASEGT. V lost 8 bases to trimming and J lost 5 bases; unmatched junction nucleotides: 9. The CDR3 sequence: CASRPTGTGYGYTF. CDR3 DNA sequence: TGTGCCAGCCGCCCGACCGGGACAGGGTATGGCTACACCTTC.

The rearrangement joins TRBV7-2 to TRBJ2-1; 9 nucleotides align to TRBD2. Germline CDR1 SGHTA, CDR2 FQGNSA. V dropped 4 bases and J dropped 10; count of bases not matched to a gene: 14. The CDR3 totals 16 residues. The DNA for the CDR3 is TGTGCCAGCAGCTCCTTCCCGGGACTAGCTTTAGACGAGCAGTTCTTC. Its translation is CASSSFPGLALDEQFF.

V is TRBV6-5 and J is TRBJ2-7, with TRBD1 identical over 8 bases. CDR3 length equals 14 residues. The V gene's germline CDR1 is MNHEY and CDR2 SVGAGI. The ends lost 6 bases at V and 7 bases at J; junction bases unmatched: 11. The CDR3 coding sequence is TGTGCCAGCAGCCTCCGACAGGGGATGGGGGAGCAGTACTTC. Translating it yields CASSLRQGMGEQYF.

V is TRBV10-3 and J is TRBJ2-7; a weak D match, TRBD2 (6 bases). The CDR3 is 13 residues long. Trimming cost V 7 bases and J 2 bases, with 12 bases left between them. The germline V gene has CDR1 ENHRY and CDR2 SYGVKD. CDR3 in DNA: TGTGCCATCATGGAGGGGCCCACCTACGAGCAGTACTTC. This translates into CAIMEGPTYEQYF.

V usage is TRBV27 and J usage is TRBJ2-5; tentatively, D is TRBD2 (6 bases). Trimming cost V 5 bases and J 1 base, with 17 bases left between them. CDR3 size: 16 residues. The germline V gene has CDR1 MNHEY and CDR2 SMNVEV (reference sequence). The DNA of the CDR3 is TGTGCCAGCAGTGGGACCCGTGGGACTTTCCAAGAGACCCAGTACTTC. It specifies CASSGTRGTFQETQYF.

The V call is TRBV7-2, the J call TRBJ2-1; a possible D gene is TRBD2 (6 bases). Trimming took off 0 bases at V and 10 bases at J, with 10 bases between the two ends. CDR3 size: 13 residues. Germline CDR1 reads SGHTA; CDR2 reads FQGNSA. CDR3: CASSLAGGSEQFF. The CDR3 DNA follows: TGTGCCAGCAGCTTAGCCGGAGGGTCGGAGCAGTTCTTC. The full variable domain, in which reference TRBV7-2 and TRBJ2-1 provide the parts outside the CDR3, is GAGVSQSPSNKVTEKGKDVELRCDPISGHTALYWYRQSLGQGLEFLIYFQGNSAPDKSGLPSDRFSAERTGGSVSTLTIQRTQQEDSAVYLCASSLAGGSEQFFGPGTRLTVL.

The chain combines TRBV6-6 with TRBJ2-4; D call uncertain. V was shortened by 5 bases and J by 1 base, with 12 bases between the two germline ends. Germline-derived CDR1 and CDR2 are MNHNY and SVGAGI (reference sequence). The CDR3 has 15 residues. DNA for the CDR3: TGTGCCAGCAGTCAGGTCTTGGGTGCCAAAAACATTCAGTACTTC. It yields the protein CASSQVLGAKNIQYF.